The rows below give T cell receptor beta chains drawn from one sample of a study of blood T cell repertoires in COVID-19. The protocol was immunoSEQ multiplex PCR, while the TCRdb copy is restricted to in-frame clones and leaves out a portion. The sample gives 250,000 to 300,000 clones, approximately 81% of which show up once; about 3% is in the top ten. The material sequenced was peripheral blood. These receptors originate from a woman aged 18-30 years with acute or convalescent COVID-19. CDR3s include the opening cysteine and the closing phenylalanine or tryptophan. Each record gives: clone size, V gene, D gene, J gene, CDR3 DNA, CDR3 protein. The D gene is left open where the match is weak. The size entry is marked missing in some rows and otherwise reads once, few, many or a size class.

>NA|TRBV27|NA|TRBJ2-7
TGTGCCAGCAGATCCTCCCCCTTACTATACGAGCAGTACTTC
CASRSSPLLYEQYF
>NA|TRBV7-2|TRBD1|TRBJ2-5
TGTGCCAGCAGCGCAGGACAGGGGTGGGAGACCCAGTACTTC
CASSAGQGWETQYF
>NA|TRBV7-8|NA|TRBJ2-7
TGTGCCAGCAGCGACGGGCCTAGGGGCGTCGGGCAGTACTTC
CASSDGPRGVGQYF
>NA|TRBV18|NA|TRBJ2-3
TGTGCCAGCTCACCGGGAGAAGGTAATACGCAGTATTTT
CASSPGEGNTQYF
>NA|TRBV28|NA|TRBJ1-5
TGTGCCAGCAGTTCCCGACAGACAGTACAGCCCCAGCATTTT
CASSSRQTVQPQHF
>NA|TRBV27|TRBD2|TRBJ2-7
TGTGCCAGCAGTGCCCCGGGACTAAACCACGAGCAGTACTTC
CASSAPGLNHEQYF
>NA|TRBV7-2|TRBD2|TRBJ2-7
TGTGCCAGCAGCCTCGGACTAGCGGGAGGTAACTACGAGCAGTACTTC
CASSLGLAGGNYEQYF
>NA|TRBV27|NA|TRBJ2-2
TGTGCCAGCAGACAAACGGACTGGAGAAACACCGGGGAGCTGTTTTTT
CASRQTDWRNTGELFF
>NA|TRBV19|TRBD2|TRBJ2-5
TGTGCCAGTAGTATGGGACTAGTCGTGGGTGAGACCCAGTACTTC
CASSMGLVVGETQYF
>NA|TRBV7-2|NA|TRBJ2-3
TGTGCCAGCAGCTTACGGGGGGCTGCAGATACGCAGTATTTT
CASSLRGAADTQYF
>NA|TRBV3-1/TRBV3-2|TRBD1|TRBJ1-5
TGTGCCAGCAGCCAAGGCGGACAGGGTGGTAGCAATCAGCCCCAGCATTTT
CASSQGGQGGSNQPQHF
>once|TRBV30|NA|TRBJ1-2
TGTGCCTGGACTGGTTCAGGCGGAGGACGAGGCTACACCTTC
CAWTGSGGGRGYTF
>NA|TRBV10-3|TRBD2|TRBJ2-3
TGTGCCATCAGTGCGGCTAGCGGGAGGACAGATACGCAGTATTTT
CAISAASGRTDTQYF
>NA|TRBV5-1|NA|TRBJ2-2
TGCGCCAGCAGCACGGATAAGCGATTGAACACCGGGGAGCTGTTTTTT
CASSTDKRLNTGELFF
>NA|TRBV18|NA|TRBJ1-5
TGTGCCAGCTCACCAGGGGGAGGACAGCCCCAGCATTTT
CASSPGGGQPQHF
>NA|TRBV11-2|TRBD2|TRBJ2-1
TGTGCCAGCGCCATAGTAGCGGGCTCCTACAATGAGCAGTTCTTC
CASAIVAGSYNEQFF
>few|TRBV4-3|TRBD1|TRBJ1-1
TGCGCCAGCAGCCAAGGACAGGGATGGAACACTGAAGCTTTCTTT
CASSQGQGWNTEAFF
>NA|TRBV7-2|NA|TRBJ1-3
TGTGCCAGCAGCTTAGTTGAGGCTGGAAACACCATATATTTT
CASSLVEAGNTIYF
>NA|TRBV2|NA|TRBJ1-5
TGTGCCAGCAGTGAAGACAACCGGGACATTCTTAGCAATCAGCCCCAGCATTTT
CASSEDNRDILSNQPQHF
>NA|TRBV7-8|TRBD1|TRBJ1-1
TGTGCCAGCAGCGCGGGGACAGGAGGAAAGAACACTGAAGCTTTCTTT
CASSAGTGGKNTEAFF
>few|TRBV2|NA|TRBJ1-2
TGTGCCAGCAGTGATGATTCGGGGGTAGAAGGTGGCTACACCTTC
CASSDDSGVEGGYTF
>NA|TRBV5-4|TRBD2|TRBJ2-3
TGTGCCAGCAGCTCGAGCGGGAGGGCCGGGAAAGATACGCAGTATTTT
CASSSSGRAGKDTQYF
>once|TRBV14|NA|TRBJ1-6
TGTGCCAGCAGCCAAGGTGGGAGTCTCAATTCACCCCTCCACTTT
CASSQGGSLNSPLHF
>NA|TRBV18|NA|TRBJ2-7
TGTGCCAGCTCACCGGGCGAGACCTACGAGCAGTACTTC
CASSPGETYEQYF
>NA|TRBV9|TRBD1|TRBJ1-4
TGTGCCAGCAGCCCACAGGGGACAGGGGTGGATGAAAAACTGTTTTTT
CASSPQGTGVDEKLFF
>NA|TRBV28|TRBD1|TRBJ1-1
TGTGCCAGCAGTTCCTCAGACAGGGCGAAAGCTTTCTTT
CASSSSDRAKAFF